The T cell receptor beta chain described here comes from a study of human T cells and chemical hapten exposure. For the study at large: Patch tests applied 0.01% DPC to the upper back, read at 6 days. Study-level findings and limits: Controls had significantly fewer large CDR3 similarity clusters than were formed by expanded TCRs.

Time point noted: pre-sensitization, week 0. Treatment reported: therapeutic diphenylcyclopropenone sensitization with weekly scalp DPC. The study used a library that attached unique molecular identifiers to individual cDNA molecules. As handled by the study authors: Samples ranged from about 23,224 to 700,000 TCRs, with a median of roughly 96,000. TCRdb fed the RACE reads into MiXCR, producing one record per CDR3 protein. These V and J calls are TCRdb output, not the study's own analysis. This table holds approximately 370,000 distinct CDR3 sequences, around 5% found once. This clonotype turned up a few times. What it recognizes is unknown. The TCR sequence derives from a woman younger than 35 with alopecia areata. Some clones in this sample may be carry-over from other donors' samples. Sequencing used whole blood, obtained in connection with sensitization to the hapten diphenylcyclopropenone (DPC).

For the CDR3, the DNA is TGCGCCAGCAAAAGCGGGCAGGGAAATCTTTCACCCCTCCACTTT. Its translation is CASKSGQGNLSPLHF. This chain uses TRBV4-3 with TRBJ1-6, with D possibly being TRBD1 (5 bases). V shed 7 bases and J shed 9 bases, with 19 bases lying between them. CDR1 and CDR2 from the germline V gene are LGHNA and YSLEER. The CDR3 sequence is 15 residues long.